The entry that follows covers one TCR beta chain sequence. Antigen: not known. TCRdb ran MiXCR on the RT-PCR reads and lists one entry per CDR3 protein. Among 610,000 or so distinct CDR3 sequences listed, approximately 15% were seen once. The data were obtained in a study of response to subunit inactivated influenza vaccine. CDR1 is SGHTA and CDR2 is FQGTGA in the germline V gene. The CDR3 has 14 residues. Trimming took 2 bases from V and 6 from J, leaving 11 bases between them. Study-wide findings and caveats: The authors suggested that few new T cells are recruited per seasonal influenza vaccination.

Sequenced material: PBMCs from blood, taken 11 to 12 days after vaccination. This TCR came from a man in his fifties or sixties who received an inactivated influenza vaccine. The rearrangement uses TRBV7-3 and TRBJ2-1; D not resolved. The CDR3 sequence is CASSLGGLGNEQFF. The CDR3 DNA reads TGTGCCAGCAGCTTAGGCGGATTGGGCAATGAGCAGTTCTTC.